This T cell receptor beta chain was documented in a study of cytomegalovirus exposure and HLA in healthy donors. This CDR3 spans 14 amino acids. V was pared by 3 bases and J by 0 bases, with 6 bases between. CDR1 and CDR2 from the germline V gene are LNHDA and SQIVND (reference sequence). In the PCR, 60 Vbeta and 13 Jbeta primers were used. TCRdb's table, derived via immunoSEQ multiplex PCR, lists solely in-frame clones and lacks some. The data show roughly 190,000 clones, over 60% seen once. In regard to this clone: Its antigen is as yet unknown.

As for the donors, each was a healthy bone marrow donor. Notes on the study in general: Later analysis showed TCR association rates varying by HLA locus, highest for DRB1 and lowest for HLA-C. The sole available immune exposure information was CMV serostatus.

This sequence joins TRBV19 and TRBJ1-3; D gene unclear. The clonotype was recovered from a woman aged 40-49 years in good health and CMV-seronegative. The specimen was PBMCs. Written as DNA, the CDR3 is TGTGCCAGTAGTATTGCAGTCTCTGGAAACACCATATATTTT. It encodes CASSIAVSGNTIYF.